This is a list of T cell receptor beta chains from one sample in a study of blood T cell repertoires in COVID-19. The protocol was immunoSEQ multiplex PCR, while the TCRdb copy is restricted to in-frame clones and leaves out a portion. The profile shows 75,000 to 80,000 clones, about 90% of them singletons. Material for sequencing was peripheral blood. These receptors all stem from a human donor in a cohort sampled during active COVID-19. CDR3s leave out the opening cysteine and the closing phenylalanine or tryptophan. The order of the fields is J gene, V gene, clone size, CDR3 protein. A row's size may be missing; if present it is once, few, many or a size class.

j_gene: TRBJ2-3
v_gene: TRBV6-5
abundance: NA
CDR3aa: ASRTGTSTDTQY

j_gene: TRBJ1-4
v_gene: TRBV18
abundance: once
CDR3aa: ASSDKATNEKLF

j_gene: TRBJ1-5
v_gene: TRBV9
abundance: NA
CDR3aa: ASSVGGQGYSNQPQH

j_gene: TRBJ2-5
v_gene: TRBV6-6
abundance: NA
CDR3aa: ASRYSGGDQETQY

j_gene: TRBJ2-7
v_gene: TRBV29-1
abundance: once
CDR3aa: SVGNAGGIYEQY

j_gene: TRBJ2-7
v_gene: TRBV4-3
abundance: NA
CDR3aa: ASSQAWTSGAYEQY

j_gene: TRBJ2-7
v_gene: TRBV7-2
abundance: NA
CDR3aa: ASSLEPSGVSSYEQY

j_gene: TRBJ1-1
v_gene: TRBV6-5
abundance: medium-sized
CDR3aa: ASSYSWGGGNTEAF

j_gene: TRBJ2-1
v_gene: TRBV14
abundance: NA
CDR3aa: ASSRIGTGNNEQF

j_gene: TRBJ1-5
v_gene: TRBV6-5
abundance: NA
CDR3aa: ASTAGSQHQPQH

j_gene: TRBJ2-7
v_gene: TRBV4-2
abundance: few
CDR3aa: ASSQDPSGTPSEQY

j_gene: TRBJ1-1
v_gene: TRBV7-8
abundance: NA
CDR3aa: ASSLAGTGTTEAF

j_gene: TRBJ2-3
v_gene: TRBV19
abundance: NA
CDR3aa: ARRLGTGSKDTQY

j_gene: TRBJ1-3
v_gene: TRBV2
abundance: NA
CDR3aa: ASTGGRASYGNTIY

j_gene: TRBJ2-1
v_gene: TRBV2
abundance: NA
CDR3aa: ASSEPRGFEQF

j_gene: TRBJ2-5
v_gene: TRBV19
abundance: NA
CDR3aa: ASSQNRGTETQY

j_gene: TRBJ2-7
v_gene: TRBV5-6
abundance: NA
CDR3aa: ASSLGAVPSKQY

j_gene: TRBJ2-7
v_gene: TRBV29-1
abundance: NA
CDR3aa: SVESAGTELYEQY

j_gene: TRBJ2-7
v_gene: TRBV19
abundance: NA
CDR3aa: ASRGIGDEQY

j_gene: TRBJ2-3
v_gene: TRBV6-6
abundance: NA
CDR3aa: ASTRTGGLSDTQY

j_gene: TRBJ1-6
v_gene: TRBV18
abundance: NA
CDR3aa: ASSPLTGLDSPLH

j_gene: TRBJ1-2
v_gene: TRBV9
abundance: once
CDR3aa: ASSVDTRALGYT

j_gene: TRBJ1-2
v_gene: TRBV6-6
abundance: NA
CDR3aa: ASSNPGRDSYGYT

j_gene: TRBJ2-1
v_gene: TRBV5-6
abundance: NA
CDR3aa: ASSLAPQGARNEQF

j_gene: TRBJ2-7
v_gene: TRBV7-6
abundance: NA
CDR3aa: ASSLGQGGLEQY

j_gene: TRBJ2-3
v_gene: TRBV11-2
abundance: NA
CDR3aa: ASSLDGESTDTQY

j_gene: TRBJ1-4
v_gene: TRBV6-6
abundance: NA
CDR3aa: ASSYTPAGGGEKLF

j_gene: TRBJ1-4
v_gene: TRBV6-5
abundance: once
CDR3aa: ASTPTGASNEKLF

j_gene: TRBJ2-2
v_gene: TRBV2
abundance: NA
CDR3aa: ASIRWGGPGELF

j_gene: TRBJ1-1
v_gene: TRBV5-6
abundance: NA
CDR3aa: ASSLPGRTEAF

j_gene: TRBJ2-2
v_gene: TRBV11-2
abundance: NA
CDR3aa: ASSGDRGGELF

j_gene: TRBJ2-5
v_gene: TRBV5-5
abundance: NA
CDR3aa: ASSLDPGGLETQY

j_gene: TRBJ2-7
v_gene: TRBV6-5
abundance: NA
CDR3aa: ASSSQGTGRYEQY

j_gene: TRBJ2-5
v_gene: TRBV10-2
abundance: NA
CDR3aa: ATHRDRGQETQY

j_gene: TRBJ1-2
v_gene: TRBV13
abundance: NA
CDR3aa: ASSLTYNYGYT

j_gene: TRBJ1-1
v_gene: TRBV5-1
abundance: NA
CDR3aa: ASSLRRGPNTEAF

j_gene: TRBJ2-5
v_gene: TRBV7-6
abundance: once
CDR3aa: ASSSTAGTGYGTQY

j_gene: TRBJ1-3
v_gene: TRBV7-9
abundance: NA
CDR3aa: ASSLMRGSGNTIY